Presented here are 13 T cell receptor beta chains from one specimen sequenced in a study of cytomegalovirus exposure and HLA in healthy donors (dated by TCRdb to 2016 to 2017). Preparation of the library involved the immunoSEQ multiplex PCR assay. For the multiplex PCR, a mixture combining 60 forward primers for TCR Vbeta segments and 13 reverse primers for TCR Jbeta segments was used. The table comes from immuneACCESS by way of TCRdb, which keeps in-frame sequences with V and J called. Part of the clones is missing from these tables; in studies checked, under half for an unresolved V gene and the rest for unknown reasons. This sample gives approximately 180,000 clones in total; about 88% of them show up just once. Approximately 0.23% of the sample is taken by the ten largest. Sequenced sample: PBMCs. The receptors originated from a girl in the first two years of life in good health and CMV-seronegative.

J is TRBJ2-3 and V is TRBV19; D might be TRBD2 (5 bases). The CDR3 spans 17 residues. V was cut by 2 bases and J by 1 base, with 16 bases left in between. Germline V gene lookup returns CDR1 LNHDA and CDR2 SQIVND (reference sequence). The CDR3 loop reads CASSISLLVSGTDTQYF. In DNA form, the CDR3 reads TGTGCCAGTAGTATATCCCTACTAGTAAGTGGCACAGATACGCAGTATTTT.

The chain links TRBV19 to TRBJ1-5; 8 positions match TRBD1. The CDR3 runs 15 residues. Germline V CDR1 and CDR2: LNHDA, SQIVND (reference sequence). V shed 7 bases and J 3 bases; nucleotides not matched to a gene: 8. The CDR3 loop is CASNTQGALNQPQHF. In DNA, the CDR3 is TGTGCCAGTAATACCCAGGGGGCACTCAATCAGCCCCAGCATTTT.

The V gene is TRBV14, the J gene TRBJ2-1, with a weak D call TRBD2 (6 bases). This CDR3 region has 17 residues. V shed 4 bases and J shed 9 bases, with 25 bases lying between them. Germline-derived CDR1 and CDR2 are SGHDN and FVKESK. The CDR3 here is CASSPHLGSSALSEQFF. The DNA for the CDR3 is TGTGCCAGCAGCCCTCATTTAGGTTCTAGCGCTCTTTCTGAGCAGTTCTTC.

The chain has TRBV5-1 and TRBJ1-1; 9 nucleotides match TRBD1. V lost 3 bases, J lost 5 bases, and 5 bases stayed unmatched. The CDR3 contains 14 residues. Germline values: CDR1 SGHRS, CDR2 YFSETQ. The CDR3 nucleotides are TGCGCCAGCAGCTCGGGACAGGGCGGGACTGAAGCTTTCTTT. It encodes CASSSGQGGTEAFF.

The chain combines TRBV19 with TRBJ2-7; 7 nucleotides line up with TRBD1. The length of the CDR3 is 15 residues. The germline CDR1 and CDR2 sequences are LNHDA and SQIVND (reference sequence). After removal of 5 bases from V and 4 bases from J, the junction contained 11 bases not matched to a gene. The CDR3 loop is CASSPTDRVAYEQYF. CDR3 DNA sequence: TGTGCCAGTAGTCCAACAGACAGGGTGGCTTACGAGCAGTACTTC. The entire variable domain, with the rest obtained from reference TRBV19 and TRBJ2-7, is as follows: DGGITQSPKYLFRKEGQNVTLSCEQNLNHDAMYWYRQDPGQGLRLIYYSQIVNDFQKGDIAEGYSVSREKKESFPLTVTSAQKNPTAFYLCASSPTDRVAYEQYFGPGTRLTVT.

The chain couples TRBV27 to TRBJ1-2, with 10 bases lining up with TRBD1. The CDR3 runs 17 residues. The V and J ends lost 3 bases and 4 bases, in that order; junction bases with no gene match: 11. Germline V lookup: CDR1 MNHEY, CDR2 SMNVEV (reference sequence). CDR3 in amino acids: CASSLSTGTGALYGYTF. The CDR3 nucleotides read TGTGCCAGCAGTTTGTCAACCGGGACAGGGGCGCTCTATGGCTACACCTTC.

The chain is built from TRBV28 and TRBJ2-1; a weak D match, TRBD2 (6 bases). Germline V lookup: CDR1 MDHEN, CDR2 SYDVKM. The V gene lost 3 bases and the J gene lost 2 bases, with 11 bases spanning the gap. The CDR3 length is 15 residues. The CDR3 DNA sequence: TGTGCCAGCAGTTTTCGGGGGACGACCTACAATGAGCAGTTCTTC. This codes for CASSFRGTTYNEQFF. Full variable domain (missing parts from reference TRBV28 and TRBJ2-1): DVKVTQSSRYLVKRTGEKVFLECVQDMDHENMFWYRQDPGLGLRLIYFSYDVKMKEKGDIPEGYSVSREKKERFSLILESASTNQTSMYLCASSFRGTTYNEQFFGPGTRLTVL.

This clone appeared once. CDR3 in DNA: TGTGCCAGCAGCAACACTCGACAGGAATACAATGAGCAGTTCTTC. Encoded protein: CASSNTRQEYNEQFF. The V gene is TRBV2, the J gene TRBJ2-1; tentative D call: TRBD1 (6 bases). CDR1 is SNHLY, CDR2 FYNNEI, per germline. V lost 6 bases and J lost 4, with 16 bases in between. The CDR3 is 15 residues long.

The CDR3 DNA reads TGTGCCAGTAGTATACTCCTCGGACAGGGAGCCTATGGCTACACCTTC. The encoded protein is CASSILLGQGAYGYTF. The V and J genes are TRBV19 and TRBJ1-2, with TRBD1 identical over 8 bases. The CDR3 covers 16 residues. The germline CDR1 and CDR2 sequences are LNHDA and SQIVND (reference sequence). Trimming took 2 bases from V and 4 from J; bases not matched to a gene: 9.

CDR3 loop: CASSPKGLTSSPNVDEQFF. CDR3 sequence (DNA): TGTGCCAGCAGCCCCAAGGGGTTGACTAGCTCCCCCAATGTGGATGAGCAGTTCTTC. The chain recombines TRBV7-3 with TRBJ2-1; 7 bases map to TRBD2. V lost 5 bases and J lost 8; bases outside the gene matches: 24. This CDR3 is 19 amino acids long. Looked up from germline, CDR1 is SGHTA and CDR2 is FQGTGA.

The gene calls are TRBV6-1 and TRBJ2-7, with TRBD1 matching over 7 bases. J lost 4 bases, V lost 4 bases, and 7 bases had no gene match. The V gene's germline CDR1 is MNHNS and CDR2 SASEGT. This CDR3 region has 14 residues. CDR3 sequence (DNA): TGTGCCAGCAGTGGTGACCCAGGGGGTTACGAGCAGTACTTC. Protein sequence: CASSGDPGGYEQYF.

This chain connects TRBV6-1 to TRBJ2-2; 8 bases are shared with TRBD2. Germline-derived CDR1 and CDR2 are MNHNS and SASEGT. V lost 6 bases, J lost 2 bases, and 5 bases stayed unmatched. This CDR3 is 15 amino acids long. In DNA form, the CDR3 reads TGTGCCAGCAGAGCGGGGGCCCTAAACACCGGGGAGCTGTTTTTT. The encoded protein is CASRAGALNTGELFF.

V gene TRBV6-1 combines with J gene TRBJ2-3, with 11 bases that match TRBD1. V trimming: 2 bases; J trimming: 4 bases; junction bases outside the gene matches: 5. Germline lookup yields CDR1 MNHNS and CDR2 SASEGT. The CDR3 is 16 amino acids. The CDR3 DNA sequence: TGTGCCAGCAGTGAACCCAGGACAGGGGGCGCAGATACGCAGTATTTT. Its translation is CASSEPRTGGADTQYF.